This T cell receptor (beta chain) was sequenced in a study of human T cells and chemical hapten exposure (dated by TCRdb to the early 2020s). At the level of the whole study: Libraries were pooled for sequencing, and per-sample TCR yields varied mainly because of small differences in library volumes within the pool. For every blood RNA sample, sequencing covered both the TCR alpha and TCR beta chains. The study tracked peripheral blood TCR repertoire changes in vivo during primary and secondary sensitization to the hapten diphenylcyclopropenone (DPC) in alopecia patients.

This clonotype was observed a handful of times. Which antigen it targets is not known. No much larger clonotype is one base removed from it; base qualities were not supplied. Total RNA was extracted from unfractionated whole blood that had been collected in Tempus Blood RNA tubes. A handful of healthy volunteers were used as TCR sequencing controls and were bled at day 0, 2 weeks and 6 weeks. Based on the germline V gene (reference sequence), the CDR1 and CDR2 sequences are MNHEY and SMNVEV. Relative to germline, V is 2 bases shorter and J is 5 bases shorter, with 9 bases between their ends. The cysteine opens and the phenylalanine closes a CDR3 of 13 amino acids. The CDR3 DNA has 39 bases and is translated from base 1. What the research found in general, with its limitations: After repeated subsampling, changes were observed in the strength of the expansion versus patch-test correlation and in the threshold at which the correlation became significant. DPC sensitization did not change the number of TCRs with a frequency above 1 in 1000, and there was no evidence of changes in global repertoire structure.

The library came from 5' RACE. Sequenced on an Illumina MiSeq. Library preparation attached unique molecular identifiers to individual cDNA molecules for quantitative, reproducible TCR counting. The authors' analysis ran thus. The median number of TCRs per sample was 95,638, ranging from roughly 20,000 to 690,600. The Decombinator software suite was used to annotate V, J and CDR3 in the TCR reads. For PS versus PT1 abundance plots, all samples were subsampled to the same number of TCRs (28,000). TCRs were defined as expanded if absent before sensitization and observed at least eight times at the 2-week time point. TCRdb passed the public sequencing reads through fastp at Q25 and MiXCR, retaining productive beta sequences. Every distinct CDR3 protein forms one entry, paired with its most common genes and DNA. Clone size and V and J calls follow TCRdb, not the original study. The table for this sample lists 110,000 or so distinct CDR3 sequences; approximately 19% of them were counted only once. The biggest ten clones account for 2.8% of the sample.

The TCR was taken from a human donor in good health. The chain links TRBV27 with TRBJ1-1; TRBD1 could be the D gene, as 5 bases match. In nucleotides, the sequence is TGTGCCAGCAGTTTAGGTCCAGGGACTGAAGCTTTCTTT. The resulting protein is CASSLGPGTEAFF.